The 4 T cell receptor beta chains in this list originate from one sample, sequenced in a study of neurological immune-mediated disorders. TCRdb re-analysed the 5' RACE reads in MiXCR, keeping a single row per CDR3 protein. This table holds around 38,000 distinct CDR3 sequences, roughly 15% found once. Sequencing used CD4+ T cells from blood. Receptor source: a woman aged 60-75 years with HTLV-1-associated myelopathy (HAM/TSP).

The chain couples TRBV5-1 to TRBJ1-1; D possibly corresponds to TRBD1 (5 bases). Trimming removed 0 bases at V and 8 bases at J, with 8 bases between. Germline CDR1 and CDR2: SGHRS and YFSETQ. The CDR3 contains 12 residues. This CDR3 is CASSLVSGEAFF. CDR3 DNA sequence: TGCGCCAGCAGCTTGGTATCAGGGGAAGCTTTCTTT.

The V gene is TRBV6-5, the J gene TRBJ2-7; 8 nucleotides match TRBD1. This CDR3 contains 13 residues. V shed 9 bases, J shed 3 bases, and the junction held 7 bases outside the gene matches. The germline V gene has CDR1 MNHEY and CDR2 SVGAGI. Here the CDR3 reads CARGGQVRYEQYF. CDR3 nucleotides: TGTGCCAGGGGGGGACAGGTCCGCTACGAGCAGTACTTC.

This clonotype was found many times. The V gene is TRBV29-1, the J gene TRBJ2-6; 11 bases fit TRBD1. The CDR3 extends over 16 amino acids. J was trimmed by 1 base and V by 4 bases; bases with no gene match: 3. In germline, CDR1 is SQVTM, CDR2 ANQGSEA. For the CDR3, the DNA is TGCAGCGTTGTCGGGACAGGGGGGTCTGGGGCCAACGTCCTGACTTTC. Its protein is CSVVGTGGSGANVLTF. The full variable domain, with the rest looked up from reference TRBV29-1 and TRBJ2-6, is SAVISQKPSRDICQRGTSLTIQCQVDSQVTMMFWYRQQPGQSLTLIATANQGSEATYESGFVIDKFPISRPNLTFSTLTVSNMSPEDSSIYLCSVVGTGGSGANVLTFGAGSRLTVL.

This clonotype appeared many times. V is TRBV20-1 and J is TRBJ2-1; 7 bases match TRBD1. The CDR3 totals 15 residues. Looked up from germline, CDR1 is DFQATT and CDR2 is SNEGSKA (reference sequence). V shed 0 bases, J shed 2 bases, and the junction held 4 bases outside the gene matches. DNA of the CDR3: TGCAGTGCTAGAGACGCACAGGGGCCCTACAATGAGCAGTTCTTC. Protein: CSARDAQGPYNEQFF.